This TCR beta chain was recovered during a study of metastatic and nonmetastatic thyroid tumors. Across the study: Samples came from malignant and benign thyroid patients, and repertoires were compared across blood and tumor or nodule tissue.

In the study's own analysis: It was from CDR3 differences across clinicopathological groups that a distant-metastasis classifier for papillary thyroid cancer was built. TCRdb re-clonotyped the PCR reads through MiXCR. Here the V and J calls rest on TCRdb's processing, not on the authors' analysis. Found here are about 15,000 clones, 31% of them singletons; the top ten hold over 9.5%. Relative to its sample, this clone is medium-sized (0.01 to 0.1%). Its antigen is unknown. No patient had received any treatment before thyroid surgery. Points from the study as a whole: Compared with benign nodules, malignant thyroid tumors were reported to have significantly higher TCR beta diversity in both blood and tumor.

V gave up 8 bases and J gave up 5 bases; unmatched junction bases: 12. The CDR3 consists of 15 residues. The germline V gene has CDR1 MNHNS and CDR2 SASEGT. The clonotype was recovered from a female donor with papillary thyroid cancer or a benign thyroid nodule (not recorded which). Some clones in this sample may be carry-over from other donors' samples. The sequenced sample was blood. The chain couples TRBV6-1 to TRBJ1-5; 7 bases are shared with TRBD1. The chain's CDR3 is CASQTLGTDHQPQHF. CDR3 nucleotides: TGTGCCAGCCAAACCCTTGGGACAGATCATCAGCCCCAGCATTTT.